These 20 T cell receptor beta chains originate from one sample sequenced in a study of T cell changes during pregnancy in multiple sclerosis. Libraries were prepared by immunoSEQ multiplex PCR; TCRdb keeps only in-frame clonotypes and omits some of them. The sample lists more than 45,000 clones; approximately 94% were seen once. Material: CD4+ T cells from peripheral blood mononuclear cells, obtained in the second trimester of pregnancy. These receptors came from a female donor with multiple sclerosis, enrolled in a pregnancy study.

The chain has TRBV9 and TRBJ1-1, with D unclear. The V and J ends lost 0 bases and 1 base respectively, with 7 bases between them. Germline assignment: CDR1 SGDLS and CDR2 YYNGEE. The CDR3 consists of 14 residues. CDR3 protein: CASSVAAANTEAFF. The CDR3 nucleotides are TGTGCCAGCAGCGTAGCCGCGGCGAACACTGAAGCTTTCTTT.

CDR3 in amino acids: CASSFGQGQNSPLHF. CDR3 nucleotides: TGCGCCAGCAGCTTCGGTCAGGGGCAGAATTCACCCCTCCACTTT. The J gene is TRBJ1-6, the V gene TRBV5-1, with D possibly TRBD1 on 6 matching bases. The germline V and J ends were trimmed by 2 bases and 7 bases, with 13 bases remaining between them. There are 15 residues in the CDR3. CDR1 is SGHRS and CDR2 is YFSETQ in the germline V gene. Full variable domain (remainder filled in from reference TRBV5-1 and TRBJ1-6): KAGVTQTPRYLIKTRGQQVTLSCSPISGHRSVSWYQQTPGQGLQFLFEYFSETQRNKGNFPGRFSGRQFSNSRSEMNVSTLELGDSALYLCASSFGQGQNSPLHFGNGTRLTVT.

CDR3 sequence reads: CASSVGGGTGTNYGYTF. The CDR3 nucleotides read TGTGCCAGCAGCGTAGGCGGCGGGACAGGGACTAACTATGGCTACACCTTC. V and J are TRBV9 and TRBJ1-2, with TRBD1 identical over 9 bases. CDR1 is SGDLS, CDR2 YYNGEE, per germline. The CDR3 totals 17 residues. V shed 0 bases, J shed 0 bases, and the junction held 6 bases outside the gene matches.

Of note for this clone: Other DNA sequences in this specimen translate into the identical CDR3. This chain uses TRBV9 with TRBJ2-3; D call uncertain. Germline-derived CDR1 and CDR2 are SGDLS and YYNGEE. With 0 bases removed from V and 0 bases from J, the gap between germline ends came to 5 bases. There are 14 residues in the CDR3. This CDR3 is CASSVVSSTDTQYF. The DNA of the CDR3 is TGTGCCAGCAGCGTAGTCTCTAGCACAGATACGCAGTATTTT.

The J gene is TRBJ1-6, the V gene TRBV18; 9 bases match TRBD1. The CDR3 is made up of 14 amino acids. The germline V gene has CDR1 KGHSH and CDR2 LQKENI. J gave up 7 bases and V 3 bases, and 1 base lay outside the gene matches. CDR3 DNA sequence: TGTGCCAGCTCACCCGGACAGGGGAATTCACCCCTCCACTTT. Translation: CASSPGQGNSPLHF.

The chain recombines TRBV6-5 with TRBJ2-2; D remains ambiguous. The CDR3 has 13 residues. Looked up from germline, CDR1 is MNHEY and CDR2 is SVGAGI. With 6 bases removed from V and 2 bases from J, the gap between germline ends came to 7 bases. The CDR3 is CASSLYNTGELFF. The CDR3 DNA reads TGTGCCAGCAGCCTCTATAACACCGGGGAGCTGTTTTTT.

The rearrangement joins TRBV7-8 to TRBJ1-2; D is perhaps TRBD1 (5 bases). CDR3 length equals 13 residues. Per germline, CDR1 SGHVS and CDR2 FQNEAQ. V lost 5 bases and J 3 bases, leaving 10 bases between the germline ends. The CDR3 loop is CASSEGTDYGYTF. The CDR3 nucleotides are TGTGCCAGCAGCGAAGGGACTGACTATGGCTACACCTTC.

The gene calls are TRBV7-9 and TRBJ1-3; 9 nucleotides match TRBD1. The CDR3 runs 15 residues. The V and J ends lost 6 bases and 4 bases, in that order; junction bases with no gene match: 7. Germline CDR1 reads SEHNR; CDR2 reads FQNEAQ (reference sequence). The CDR3 bases are TGTGCCAGCAGTTATAACAGGGGGCGAGGAAACACCATATATTTT. It codes for CASSYNRGRGNTIYF.

The V call is TRBV7-6, the J call TRBJ1-3; D remains unclear. Trimming cost V 1 base and J 0 bases, with 10 bases left between them. Germline CDR1 reads SGHVS; CDR2 reads FNYEAQ. The CDR3 sequence is 16 residues long. Written as DNA, the CDR3 is TGTGCCAGCAGCTTAGGGGCTCGGCACTCTGGAAACACCATATATTTT. This encodes CASSLGARHSGNTIYF.

The chain is built from TRBV19 and TRBJ2-7; perhaps TRBD2 as D (6 bases). V gave up 4 bases and J gave up 1 base, with 17 bases separating them. There are 16 residues in the CDR3. Looked up from germline, CDR1 is LNHDA and CDR2 is SQIVND (reference sequence). The chain's CDR3 is CASSTSPGGLSYEQYF. The CDR3 bases are TGTGCCAGTAGTACATCCCCGGGCGGACTATCCTACGAGCAGTACTTC. Combining the CDR3 with reference TRBV19 and TRBJ2-7 gives the whole variable domain DGGITQSPKYLFRKEGQNVTLSCEQNLNHDAMYWYRQDPGQGLRLIYYSQIVNDFQKGDIAEGYSVSREKKESFPLTVTSAQKNPTAFYLCASSTSPGGLSYEQYFGPGTRLTVT.

This chain joins TRBV29-1 and TRBJ1-2, with TRBD1 as a possible D gene (5 bases). Trimming stripped 8 bases from V and 4 bases from J, with 23 bases between. The CDR3 runs to 15 residues. Germline CDR1 reads SQVTM; CDR2 reads ANQGSEA. This CDR3 is CSLQGAQGSGYGYTF. The CDR3 DNA sequence: TGCAGCCTCCAAGGGGCGCAGGGATCTGGCTATGGCTACACCTTC.

The chain links TRBV5-1 to TRBJ2-3, with a tentative D call TRBD1 (6 bases). CDR1 is SGHRS and CDR2 is YFSETQ in the germline V gene. Between the trimmed V and J ends, which lost 5 bases and 10 bases, there was a span of 17 bases. The CDR3 runs to 13 residues. This CDR3 is CASRGDTLNPQYF. The DNA of the CDR3 is TGCGCCAGCAGGGGGGACACATTAAACCCGCAGTATTTT.

The chain is built from TRBV25-1 and TRBJ1-1; D is possibly TRBD1 (5 bases). The V and J ends lost 8 bases and 1 base respectively, with 11 bases between them. The CDR3 runs to 13 residues. The V gene's germline CDR1 is MGHDK and CDR2 SYGVNS. In DNA form, the CDR3 reads TGTGCCAGCGAGCGACAGACGAACACTGAAGCTTTCTTT. It translates to CASERQTNTEAFF.

J is TRBJ2-7 and V is TRBV6-5; D uncertain. This CDR3 is 11 amino acids long. The germline V and J ends were trimmed by 3 bases and 7 bases, with 7 bases remaining between them. CDR1 MNHEY and CDR2 SVGAGI come from the germline V gene. The chain's CDR3 is CASSYAREQYF. The CDR3 DNA is TGTGCCAGCAGTTATGCGAGGGAGCAGTACTTC.

The chain couples TRBV9 to TRBJ2-1, with 9 bases that match TRBD1. Germline V gives CDR1 SGDLS, CDR2 YYNGEE. The CDR3 is made up of 15 amino acids. The J segment lost 7 bases and the V segment lost 2 bases, leaving 7 bases of the junction unmatched. The CDR3 sequence: CASSVQGQGYNEQFF. The CDR3 bases are TGTGCCAGCAGCGTCCAGGGACAGGGTTATAATGAGCAGTTCTTC.

The J gene is TRBJ1-2, the V gene TRBV19; 7 bases line up with TRBD1. The CDR3 has 15 amino acids. J lost 2 bases, V lost 6 bases, and 9 bases had no gene match. Germline V lookup: CDR1 LNHDA, CDR2 SQIVND (reference sequence). CDR3 region: CASSLSGTENYGYTF. CDR3 DNA sequence: TGTGCCAGTAGCCTTAGCGGGACAGAAAACTATGGCTACACCTTC.

The CDR3 region is CASSLAHRGYEQYF. CDR3 nucleotide sequence: TGTGCCAGCAGCTTAGCGCACAGGGGCTACGAGCAGTACTTC. The chain employs TRBV7-8 and TRBJ2-7; 7 bases agree with TRBD1. The CDR3 is made up of 14 amino acids. With 0 bases clipped from V and 3 bases from J, the junction kept 2 bases outside the gene matches. Germline-derived CDR1 and CDR2 are SGHVS and FQNEAQ.

The chain joins TRBV2 to TRBJ2-2; 8 bases are shared with TRBD1. This CDR3 contains 19 residues. In germline, CDR1 is SNHLY, CDR2 FYNNEI. After removal of 4 bases from V and 1 base from J, the junction contained 14 bases not matched to a gene. The CDR3 reads CASSARSYRGRKNTGELFF. The CDR3 DNA is TGTGCCAGCAGTGCGCGAAGTTACAGGGGGAGGAAGAACACCGGGGAGCTGTTTTTT.

The chain couples TRBV4-2 to TRBJ2-5; 7 positions match TRBD2. The CDR3 consists of 14 residues. J lost 1 base, V lost 4 bases, and 3 bases had no gene match. CDR1 and CDR2 from the germline V gene are LGHNA and YNFKEQ. The CDR3 DNA reads TGTGCCAGCAGCCGGACTAGTGCCCAAGAGACCCAGTACTTC. It encodes CASSRTSAQETQYF.

This chain joins TRBV5-4 and TRBJ2-1, with TRBD1 identical over 7 bases. Unmatched junction bases numbered 4, after V lost 1 base and J lost 3 bases. CDR3 length: 15 residues. Germline CDR1 and CDR2: SGHNT and YYREEE (reference sequence). CDR3 sequence reads: CASSLTAGGYNEQFF. Here the CDR3 DNA reads TGTGCCAGCAGCTTGACAGCAGGGGGCTACAATGAGCAGTTCTTC.